Shown below are 3 T cell receptor beta chains from a single sample sequenced in a study of CD8+CD57+ T cells in acquired aplastic anemia listed by TCRdb under 2018. The data were produced on an Illumina HiSeq 2000. Profiling of TCR beta VDJ combinations and CDR3 sequences used genomic DNA as the template. The public reads were quality trimmed at Q25 with fastp and then assembled into clones with MiXCR by TCRdb, keeping productive beta chains. Entries that share a CDR3 protein sequence are merged under the most common genes and DNA. Present in this sample are some 150,000 distinct CDR3 sequences, around two fifths of which were seen just once. Clones ranked in the top ten supply less than 8.5% of the sample. The specimen was sorted CD4+, CD8+, or CD8+CD57+ T cells (not recorded which) from PBMCs. All receptors derive from a human donor in good health, serving as a control.

Concerning this clonotype itself: It is likely a read error, because the conserved phenylalanine at the end of the CDR3 is missing. Here the CDR3 reads CASSYTRQGASSYNSPLHS. The CDR3 DNA reads as TGTGCCAGCAGTTACACCAGACAGGGGGCGAGCTCCTATAATTCACCCCTCCACTCT. The chain joins TRBV6-2 or TRBV6-3 to TRBJ1-6; 10 bases fit TRBD1. V shed 2 bases and J 0 bases; nucleotides not matched to a gene: 7. The CDR3 is made up of 19 amino acids. Looked up from germline, CDR1 is MNHEY and CDR2 is SVGEGT.

In its sample, this clonotype was seen many times. This sequence joins TRBV5-4 and TRBJ2-7, with 10 bases that match TRBD1. The junction had 7 bases not matched to a gene; V was cut back by 4 bases and J by 6 bases. This CDR3 spans 14 amino acids. Germline V lookup: CDR1 SGHNT, CDR2 YYREEE (reference sequence). CDR3 loop: CASSIGTGVSEQYF. The CDR3 bases are TGTGCCAGCAGCATCGGGACAGGGGTAAGCGAGCAGTACTTC.

The sample holds many counts of this clonotype. The chain recombines TRBV27 with TRBJ2-5; TRBD2 matches at 8 bases. V lost 6 bases and J lost 3; bases outside the gene matches: 6. Germline V gene lookup returns CDR1 MNHEY and CDR2 SMNVEV (reference sequence). The CDR3 spans 14 residues. The DNA of the CDR3 is TGTGCCAGCAGCTCGGGGGGGCGCGAAGAGACCCAGTACTTC. Translation: CASSSGGREETQYF.